A selection of T cell receptor beta chains follows, all from one sample in a study of cytomegalovirus exposure and HLA in healthy donors. The protocol was immunoSEQ multiplex PCR, while the TCRdb copy is restricted to in-frame clones and leaves out a portion. Of roughly 190,000 clones listed, about four fifths are singletons. The sample consisted of PBMCs. These receptors originate from a man aged 18-30 years in good health and CMV-seronegative. CDR3s include the opening cysteine and the closing phenylalanine or tryptophan. Fields, in order: D gene, V gene, clone size, J gene, CDR3 DNA, CDR3 protein. A D gene is named only where the DNA matches it firmly. The listing skips clone size in some rows; elsewhere it reads once, few, many or a size class.

-	TRBV5-4	-	TRBJ1-1	TGTGCCAGCAGCTTAGGGAGCACTGAAGCTTTCTTT	CASSLGSTEAFF
-	TRBV15	-	TRBJ2-1	TGTGCCACCAGCAGAACCCGATGGGGGGGCTCTGAGCAGTTCTTC	CATSRTRWGGSEQFF
TRBD1	TRBV6-5	few	TRBJ2-7	TGTGCCAGCAGTAGCCCCGGGACAGGGACCTACGAGCAGTACTTC	CASSSPGTGTYEQYF
-	TRBV11-2	-	TRBJ1-1	TGTGCCAGCAGTAATACAGTGGCCACTGAAGCTTTCTTT	CASSNTVATEAFF
TRBD2	TRBV27	-	TRBJ2-7	TGTGCCAGCAGTTGGGGGGGGGCCTACGAGCAGTACTTC	CASSWGGAYEQYF
-	TRBV6-1	-	TRBJ1-5	TGTGCCAGCAGTGGGGGACACCTAAATAGCAATCAGCCCCAGCATTTT	CASSGGHLNSNQPQHF
-	TRBV19	-	TRBJ2-2	TGTGCCAGTAGTCGGTTAGGACAGACGAACACCGGGGAGCTGTTTTTT	CASSRLGQTNTGELFF
-	TRBV27	-	TRBJ2-1	TGTGCCACCAGAGGGGGTAACTCTTACAATGAGCAGTTCTTC	CATRGGNSYNEQFF
-	TRBV7-9	once	TRBJ1-2	TGTTCCAGCGCGGCTAACTATGGCTACACCTTC	CSSAANYGYTF
-	TRBV27	-	TRBJ1-5	TGTGCCAGCAGCCAATCCGGGGGTCAGCCCCAGCATTTT	CASSQSGGQPQHF
-	TRBV9	-	TRBJ1-2	TGTGCCAGCAGCGGTGACACCTATAACTATGGCTACACCTTC	CASSGDTYNYGYTF
TRBD1	TRBV7-8	-	TRBJ1-2	TGTGCCAGCAGCTTCTCCAGGACAGGGAACTATGGCTACACCTTC	CASSFSRTGNYGYTF
-	TRBV9	-	TRBJ2-3	TGTGCCAGCAGCGTAGCGGGGCGGGGATCTAGCACAGATACGCAGTATTTT	CASSVAGRGSSTDTQYF
TRBD2	TRBV9	few	TRBJ2-7	TGTGCCAGCAGCGTAGAAGCCTCCCTAGCGGGGAGCTCCTACGAGCAGTACTTC	CASSVEASLAGSSYEQYF
TRBD1	TRBV4-3	-	TRBJ1-2	TGCGCCAGCAGCCTGGGTGGGACAGGGGGGGACTATGGCTACACCTTC	CASSLGGTGGDYGYTF
-	TRBV27	-	TRBJ2-7	TGTGCCAGCAGTACCTCGTCGACAGGAACTCCCTACGAGCAGTACTTC	CASSTSSTGTPYEQYF
TRBD1	TRBV7-9	-	TRBJ2-7	TGTGCCAGCACCCTCGGGACAGGGGGCCCCTACGAGCAGTACTTC	CASTLGTGGPYEQYF
TRBD1	TRBV4-1	-	TRBJ1-2	TGCGCCAGCAGCCTAGGACAGGGGATTAACTATGGCTACACCTTC	CASSLGQGINYGYTF
-	TRBV5-1	-	TRBJ2-1	TGCGCCAGCAGCTTGAATAATCCCCGCCAGGGTGTGCAGTTCTTC	CASSLNNPRQGVQFF
TRBD2	TRBV25-1	-	TRBJ2-1	TGTGCCAGCAGTGAAGGACTAGCAGAGTCCTACAATGAGCAGTTCTTC	CASSEGLAESYNEQFF
TRBD1	TRBV9	-	TRBJ1-2	TGTGCCAGCAGCGGGACAGGGGTTGGCTACACCTTC	CASSGTGVGYTF
TRBD2	TRBV9	-	TRBJ2-2	TGTGCCAGCAGCGTATCTGGGACTAGGAACACCGGGGAGCTGTTTTTT	CASSVSGTRNTGELFF
TRBD1	TRBV4-1	-	TRBJ2-7	TGCGCCAGCAGCCACTCCCGGACAGGGGTCTACGAGCAGTACTTC	CASSHSRTGVYEQYF
TRBD2	TRBV7-8	-	TRBJ2-7	TGTGCCAGCAGTTATGGAAAGGGCGGGAGGAGCTCCTACGAGCAGTACTTC	CASSYGKGGRSSYEQYF
-	TRBV18	-	TRBJ1-1	TGTGCCAGCTCACCAGCCCGGTTGGACACTGAAGCTTTCTTT	CASSPARLDTEAFF
TRBD1	TRBV9	-	TRBJ2-5	TGTGCCAGCAGCGCCAGGCAGGGGGCTTGGGAGACCCAGTACTTC	CASSARQGAWETQYF
-	TRBV28	few	TRBJ1-6	TGTGCCAGCAGCTCTCCCGCAGAAAATTCACCCCTCCACTTT	CASSSPAENSPLHF
-	TRBV7-3	-	TRBJ2-1	TGTGCCAGCAGTTCCATCGGGACAAGGAATGAGCAGTTCTTC	CASSSIGTRNEQFF
-	TRBV20-1	-	TRBJ2-2	TGCAGTGCTAGAGTTCTCGGGGAGCTGTTTTTT	CSARVLGELFF
-	TRBV29-1	-	TRBJ2-7	TGCAGCGTTGCTGGGCTTGCTACGGAGCAGTACTTC	CSVAGLATEQYF
TRBD1	TRBV5-1	-	TRBJ2-7	TGCGCCAGCAGATCCTCCACAGGGGGCGATCCCTACGAGCAGTACTTC	CASRSSTGGDPYEQYF
TRBD1	TRBV7-6	-	TRBJ1-1	TGTGCCAGCAGCTTTAGACAGGGCGAAGCTTTCTTT	CASSFRQGEAFF
-	TRBV5-1	-	TRBJ1-3	TGCGCCAGCAGGTTGGAGGAGGGTTCGAACACCATATATTTT	CASRLEEGSNTIYF
-	TRBV7-2	-	TRBJ1-4	TGTGCCAGCAGCCAACGCTTAGAGGGAGGAGGGGAAAAACTGTTTTTT	CASSQRLEGGGEKLFF
-	TRBV15	-	TRBJ1-5	TGTGCCACCAGCAGAGCGAGAAATAGCAATCAGCCCCAGCATTTT	CATSRARNSNQPQHF
-	TRBV21-1	-	TRBJ2-1	TGTGCCAGTTGGGGGACTAGCGGGTATGTGCCCTACAATGAGCAGTTCTTC	CASWGTSGYVPYNEQFF
TRBD1	TRBV18	-	TRBJ2-5	TGTGCCAGCTCACCACGGACAGGCCAAGAGACCCAGTACTTC	CASSPRTGQETQYF
-	TRBV5-1	-	TRBJ2-7	TGCGCCAGCAGCTCCACTATAGACTACGAGCAGTACTTC	CASSSTIDYEQYF
-	TRBV6-4	few	TRBJ1-2	TGTGCCAGCAGTGACACGCCACAGGGTCTCGGTGGCTACACCTTC	CASSDTPQGLGGYTF
-	TRBV28	few	TRBJ2-2	TGTGCCAGCAGTTCTGGGGGCCCGAACACCGGGGAGCTGTTTTTT	CASSSGGPNTGELFF
-	TRBV28	-	TRBJ1-2	TGTGCCAGCAGTTTACAATTCCTGGGCGGGGAGTTCTATGGCTACACCTTC	CASSLQFLGGEFYGYTF
TRBD1	TRBV7-6	few	TRBJ1-1	TGTGCCAGCAGCTTAGGGGGGGGACAGGGGGCTAAGTGGGCTGAAGCTTTCTTT	CASSLGGGQGAKWAEAFF
-	TRBV7-9	-	TRBJ2-3	TGTGCCAGCAGCATCGGAAGGGGTGTGAGCACAGATACGCAGTATTTT	CASSIGRGVSTDTQYF
-	TRBV9	-	TRBJ1-2	TGTGCCAGCAGCGTAGAGTATGGGAGTGGCTACACCTTC	CASSVEYGSGYTF
TRBD1	TRBV11-2	-	TRBJ2-6	TGTGCCAGCAGCGCTCCGGGACAGGGACCCTCTGGGGCCAACGTCCTGACTTTC	CASSAPGQGPSGANVLTF
-	TRBV5-6	-	TRBJ1-2	TGTGCCAGCAGCCCGGACAGAAGTAACTATGGCTACACCTTC	CASSPDRSNYGYTF
-	TRBV20-1	-	TRBJ2-5	TGCAGTGGCGGGTACCAAGAGACCCAGTACTTC	CSGGYQETQYF
TRBD2	TRBV28	-	TRBJ2-2	TGTGCCAGCAGTGATATCTTCCTAGCGGCCGAAGTGCGTACGACCGCGAACACCGGGGAGCTGTTTTTT	CASSDIFLAAEVRTTANTGELFF
-	TRBV11-2	-	TRBJ1-4	TGTGCCAGCAGCTTAGGAACAGGGTCTAATGAAAAACTGTTTTTT	CASSLGTGSNEKLFF
-	TRBV7-9	-	TRBJ1-6	TGTGCCAGCAGCCGCCAGACAGACTATAATTCACCCCTCCACTTT	CASSRQTDYNSPLHF
TRBD1	TRBV5-6	-	TRBJ2-7	TGTGCCAGCGGAACGACAGGGGACTTCTACGAGCAGTACTTC	CASGTTGDFYEQYF
-	TRBV13	-	TRBJ1-2	TGTGCCAGCAGCCCCCGGTCCCCTCAAGTTTATGGCTACACCTTC	CASSPRSPQVYGYTF
TRBD1	TRBV4-1	-	TRBJ2-2	TGCGCCAGCAGCAACTTAGGGGGCGCACAAAGTACCGGGGAGCTGTTTTTT	CASSNLGGAQSTGELFF
TRBD1	TRBV6-1	-	TRBJ1-5	TGTGCCAGCAAAGGACAGGCGGTTACCTATCGGCCCCAGCATTTT	CASKGQAVTYRPQHF
TRBD1	TRBV6-6	-	TRBJ2-7	TGTGCCAGCAGTCTTCAAGCCGGCCAGGGGGCTCGAGAGCAGTACTTC	CASSLQAGQGAREQYF
TRBD2	TRBV27	-	TRBJ2-7	TGTGCCAGCAGGGGACTAGCGGACTCCTACGAGCAGTACTTC	CASRGLADSYEQYF
TRBD1	TRBV5-1	-	TRBJ1-2	TGCGCCAGCAGGAACGACAGGGTGGATGGCTACACCTTC	CASRNDRVDGYTF